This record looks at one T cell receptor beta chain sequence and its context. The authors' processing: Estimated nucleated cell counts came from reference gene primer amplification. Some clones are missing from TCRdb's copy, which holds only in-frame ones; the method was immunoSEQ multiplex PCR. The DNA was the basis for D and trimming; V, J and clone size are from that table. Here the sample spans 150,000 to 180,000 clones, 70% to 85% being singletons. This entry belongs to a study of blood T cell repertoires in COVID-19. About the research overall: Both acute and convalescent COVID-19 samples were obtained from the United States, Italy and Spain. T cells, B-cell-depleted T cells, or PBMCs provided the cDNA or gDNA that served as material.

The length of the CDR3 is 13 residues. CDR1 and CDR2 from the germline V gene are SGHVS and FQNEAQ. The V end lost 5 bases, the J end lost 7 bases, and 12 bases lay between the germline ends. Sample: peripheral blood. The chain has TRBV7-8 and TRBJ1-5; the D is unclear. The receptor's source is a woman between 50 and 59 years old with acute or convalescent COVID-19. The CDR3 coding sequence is TGTGCCAGCAGCCCCCAGTTGAACCAGCCCCAGCATTTT. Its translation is CASSPQLNQPQHF. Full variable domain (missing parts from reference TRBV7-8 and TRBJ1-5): GAGVSQSPRYKVAKRGQDVALRCDPISGHVSLFWYQQALGQGPEFLTYFQNEAQLDKSGLPSDRFFAERPEGSVSTLKIQRTQQEDSAVYLCASSPQLNQPQHFGDGTRLSIL.